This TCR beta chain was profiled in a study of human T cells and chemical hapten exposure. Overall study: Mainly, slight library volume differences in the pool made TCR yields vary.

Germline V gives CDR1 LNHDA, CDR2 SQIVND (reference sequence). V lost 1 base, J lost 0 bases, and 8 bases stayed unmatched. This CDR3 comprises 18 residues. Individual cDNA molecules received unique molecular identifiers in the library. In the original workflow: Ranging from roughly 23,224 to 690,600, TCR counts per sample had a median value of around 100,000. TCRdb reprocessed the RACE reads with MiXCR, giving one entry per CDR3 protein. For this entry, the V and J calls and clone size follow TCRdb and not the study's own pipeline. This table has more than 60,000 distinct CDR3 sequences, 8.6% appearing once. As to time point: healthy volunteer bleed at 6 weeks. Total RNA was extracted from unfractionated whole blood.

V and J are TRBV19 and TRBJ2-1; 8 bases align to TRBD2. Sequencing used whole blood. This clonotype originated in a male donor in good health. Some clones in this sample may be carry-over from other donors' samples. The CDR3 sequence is CASSIGLAGDSSYNEQFF. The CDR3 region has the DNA TGTGCCAGTAGTATAGGGCTAGCGGGCGATAGCTCCTACAATGAGCAGTTCTTC.